This entry lists 2 T cell receptor beta chains sequenced from one sample in a study of graft-versus-host responses after intestinal transplantation. Clones were sequenced by immunoSEQ multiplex PCR, and TCRdb holds only the in-frame ones, with some missing. The data contain about 97,000 clones, 80% to 95% of them singletons. The source was PBMCs, collected roughly 410 days after intestinal transplant. All receptors derive from a human patient who received an intestinal transplant, so some T cells may come from the graft donor.

The chain has TRBV10-1 and TRBJ1-1, with D hard to call. From germline, CDR1 is WNHNN and CDR2 SYGVQD (reference sequence). V lost 4 bases and J 1 base, leaving 7 bases between the germline ends. The CDR3 contains 13 residues. The CDR3 DNA reads as TGCGCCAGCAGTGTCCTCTCGAACACTGAAGCTTTCTTT. Amino acids: CASSVLSNTEAFF.

This sequence joins TRBV10-3 and TRBJ2-5; 11 bases fit TRBD2. This CDR3 contains 15 residues. With V trimmed by 11 bases and J by 5 bases, 13 bases remained unmatched. The germline gives CDR1 ENHRY, CDR2 SYGVKD. The CDR3 bases are TGTGCCCTCGAGCCCGGAACTAGCGGGGGTGAGACCCAGTACTTC. It is translated as CALEPGTSGGETQYF.